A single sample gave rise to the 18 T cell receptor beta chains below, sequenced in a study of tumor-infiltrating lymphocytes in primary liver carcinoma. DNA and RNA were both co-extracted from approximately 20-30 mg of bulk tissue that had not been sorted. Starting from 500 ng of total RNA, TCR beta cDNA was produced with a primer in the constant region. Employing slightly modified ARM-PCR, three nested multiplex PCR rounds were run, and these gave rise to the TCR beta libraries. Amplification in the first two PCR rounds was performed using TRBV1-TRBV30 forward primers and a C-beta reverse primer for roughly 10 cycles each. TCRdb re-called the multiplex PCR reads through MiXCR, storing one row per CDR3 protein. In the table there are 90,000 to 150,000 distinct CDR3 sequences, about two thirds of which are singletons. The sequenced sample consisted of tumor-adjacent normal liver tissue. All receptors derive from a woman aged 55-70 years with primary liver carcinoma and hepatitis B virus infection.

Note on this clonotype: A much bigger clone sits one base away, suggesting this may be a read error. For the CDR3, the DNA is TGTGCCAGCAGTTTGTCGGCTGGCTACACCTTC. Amino acid sequence: CASSLSAGYTF. V is TRBV28 and J is TRBJ1-2, with no clear D. Germline V gives CDR1 MDHEN, CDR2 SYDVKM. This CDR3 has 11 residues. Trimming left V 3 bases short and J 7 bases short, with 6 bases between.

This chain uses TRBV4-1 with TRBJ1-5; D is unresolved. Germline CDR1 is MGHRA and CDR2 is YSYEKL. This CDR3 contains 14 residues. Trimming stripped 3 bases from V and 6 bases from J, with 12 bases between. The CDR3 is CASSHQENGQPQHF. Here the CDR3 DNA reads TGCGCCAGCAGCCACCAAGAGAACGGTCAGCCCCAGCATTTT.

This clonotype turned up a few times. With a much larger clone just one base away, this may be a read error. The CDR3 sequence: CASSSQGDYDYTF. The CDR3 nucleotides are TGTGCCAGCAGCTCGCAGGGAGACTATGACTACACCTTC. The chain carries TRBV7-8 and TRBJ1-2; tentatively, D is TRBD1 (5 bases). Germline values: CDR1 SGHVS, CDR2 FQNEAQ. The CDR3 totals 13 residues.

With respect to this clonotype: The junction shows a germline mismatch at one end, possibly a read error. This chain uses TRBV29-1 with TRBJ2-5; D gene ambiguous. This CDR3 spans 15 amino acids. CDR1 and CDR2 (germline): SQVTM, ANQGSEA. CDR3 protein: CSVEGIIGFQGTQYF. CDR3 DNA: TGCAGCGTTGAGGGGATTATTGGCTTCCAAGGGACCCAGTACTTC.

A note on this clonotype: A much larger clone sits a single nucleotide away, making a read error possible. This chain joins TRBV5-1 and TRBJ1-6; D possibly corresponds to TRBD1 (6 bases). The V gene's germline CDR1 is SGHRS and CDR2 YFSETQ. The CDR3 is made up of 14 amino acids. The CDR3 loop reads CASSGGLQNSPLRF. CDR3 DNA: TGCGCCAGCAGCGGGGGGCTCCAAAATTCACCCCTCCGCTTT.

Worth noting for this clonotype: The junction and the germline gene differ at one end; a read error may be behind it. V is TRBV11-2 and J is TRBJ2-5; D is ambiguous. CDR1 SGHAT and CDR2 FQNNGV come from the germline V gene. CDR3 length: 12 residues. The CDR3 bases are TGTGCCAGCATCTTAGATCGTGGGACCCAGTACTTC. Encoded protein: CASILDRGTQYF.

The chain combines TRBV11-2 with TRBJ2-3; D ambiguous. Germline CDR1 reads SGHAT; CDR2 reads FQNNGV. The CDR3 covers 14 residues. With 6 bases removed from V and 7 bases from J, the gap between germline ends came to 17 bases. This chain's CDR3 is CASRPSRSGHTQYF. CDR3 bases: TGTGCCAGCAGACCGAGTAGGAGTGGGCATACGCAGTATTTT.

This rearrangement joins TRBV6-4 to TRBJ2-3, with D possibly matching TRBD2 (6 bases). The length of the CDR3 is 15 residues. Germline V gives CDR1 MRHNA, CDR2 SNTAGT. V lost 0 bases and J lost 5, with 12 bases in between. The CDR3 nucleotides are TGTGCCAGCAGTGACTCGGGCGGGAATTTAGATACGCAGTATTTT. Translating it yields CASSDSGGNLDTQYF.

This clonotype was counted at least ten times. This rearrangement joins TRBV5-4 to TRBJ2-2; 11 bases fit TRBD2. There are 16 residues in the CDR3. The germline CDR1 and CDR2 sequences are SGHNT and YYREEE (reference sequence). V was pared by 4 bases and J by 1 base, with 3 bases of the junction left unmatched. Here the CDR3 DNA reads TGTGCCAGCAGCATCGGGACTAGCGGGAACACCGGGGAGCTGTTTTTT. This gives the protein CASSIGTSGNTGELFF.

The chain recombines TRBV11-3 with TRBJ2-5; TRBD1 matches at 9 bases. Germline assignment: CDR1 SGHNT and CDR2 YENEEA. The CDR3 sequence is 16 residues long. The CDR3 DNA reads TGTGCTGGCAGACTCGCCGGGACAGGGATCGGGGAGACCCAGTACTTC. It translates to CAGRLAGTGIGETQYF.

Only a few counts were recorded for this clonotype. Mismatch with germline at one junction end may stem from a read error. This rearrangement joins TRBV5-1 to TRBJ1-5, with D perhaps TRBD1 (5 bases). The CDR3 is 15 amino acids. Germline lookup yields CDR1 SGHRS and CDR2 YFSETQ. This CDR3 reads CASSSGGGRNRPQHF. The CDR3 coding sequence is TGCGCCAGCAGTTCCGGCGGGGGTCGCAATCGGCCCCAGCATTTT.

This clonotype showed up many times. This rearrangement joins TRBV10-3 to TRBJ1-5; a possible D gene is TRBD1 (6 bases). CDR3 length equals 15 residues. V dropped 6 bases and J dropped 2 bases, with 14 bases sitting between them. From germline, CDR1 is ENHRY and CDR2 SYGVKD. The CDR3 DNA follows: TGTGCCATCAGCGGCACAGGGAGTGGCAATCAGCCCCAGCATTTT. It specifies CAISGTGSGNQPQHF.

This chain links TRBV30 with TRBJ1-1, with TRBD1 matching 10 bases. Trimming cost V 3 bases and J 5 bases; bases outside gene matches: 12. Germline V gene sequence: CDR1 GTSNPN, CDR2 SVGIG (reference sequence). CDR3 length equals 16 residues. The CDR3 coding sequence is TGTGCCTGGAGGTCCCCGGGACAGGGGACGCGGACTGAAGCTTTCTTT. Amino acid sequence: CAWRSPGQGTRTEAFF.

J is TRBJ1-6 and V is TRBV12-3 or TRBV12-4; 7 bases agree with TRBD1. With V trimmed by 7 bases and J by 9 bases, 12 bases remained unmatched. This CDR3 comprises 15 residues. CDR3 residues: CASNQRQGSSSPLHF. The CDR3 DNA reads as TGTGCCAGCAACCAGCGACAGGGCTCTAGTTCACCCCTCCACTTT.

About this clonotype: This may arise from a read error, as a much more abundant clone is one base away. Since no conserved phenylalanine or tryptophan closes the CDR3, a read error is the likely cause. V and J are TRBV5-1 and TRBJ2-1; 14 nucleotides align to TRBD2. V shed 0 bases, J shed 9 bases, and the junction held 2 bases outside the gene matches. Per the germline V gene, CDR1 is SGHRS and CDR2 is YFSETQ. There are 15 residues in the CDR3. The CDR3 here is CASSLEGLAGGEQFS. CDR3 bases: TGCGCCAGCAGCTTGGAAGGACTAGCGGGAGGTGAGCAGTTCTCC.

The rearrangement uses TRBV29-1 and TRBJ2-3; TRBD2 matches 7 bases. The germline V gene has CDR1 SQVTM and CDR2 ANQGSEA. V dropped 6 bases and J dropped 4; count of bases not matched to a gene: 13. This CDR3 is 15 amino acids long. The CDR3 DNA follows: TGCAGCGTGGCTGCTAGCGGAGCTAGCGCAGATACGCAGTATTTT. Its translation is CSVAASGASADTQYF.

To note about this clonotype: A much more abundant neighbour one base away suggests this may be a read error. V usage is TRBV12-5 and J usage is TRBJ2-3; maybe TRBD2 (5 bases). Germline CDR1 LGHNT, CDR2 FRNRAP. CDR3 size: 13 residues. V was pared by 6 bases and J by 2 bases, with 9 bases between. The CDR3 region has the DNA TGTGCTAGTGGAGGACTGGTCACAGATACGCAGTATTTT. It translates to CASGGLVTDTQYF. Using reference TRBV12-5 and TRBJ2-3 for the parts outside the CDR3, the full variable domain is DARVTQTPRHKVTEMGQEVTMRCQPILGHNTVFWYRQTMMQGLELLAYFRNRAPLDDSGMPKDRFSAEMPDATLATLKIQPSEPRDSAVYFCASGGLVTDTQYFGPGTRLTVL.

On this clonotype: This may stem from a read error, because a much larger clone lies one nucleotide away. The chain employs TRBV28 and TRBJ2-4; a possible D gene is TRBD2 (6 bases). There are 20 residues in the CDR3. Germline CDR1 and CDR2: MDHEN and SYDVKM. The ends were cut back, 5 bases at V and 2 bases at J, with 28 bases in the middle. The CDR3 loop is CASSPLGKTSIVGSKNIQYF. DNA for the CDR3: TGTGCCAGCAGTCCCCTAGGCAAAACTAGCATCGTAGGGTCCAAAAACATTCAGTACTTC.